The clone carrying this T cell receptor (beta chain) was observed a single time. Its antigen is not identified. The sample belongs to a study of T cell responses to AZD1222 COVID-19 vaccine. Background on the study: Doses given second, at about 4 or about 12 weeks, were pooled.

Study results and limitations: Females outnumbered males among donors, who were mostly white British; clonal diversity was possibly underestimated. Spike-specific TCR breadth rose after two AZD1222 doses, and depth rose as well. Among spike-specific TCRs, nearly half reportedly target unmutated variant regions.

This CDR3 spans 13 amino acids. V was trimmed by 4 bases and J by 0 bases, leaving 7 bases between them. Germline CDR1 is SGHKS and CDR2 is YYEKEE (reference sequence). The repertoire was sequenced with immunoSEQ multiplex PCR; TCRdb's copy has only in-frame clones and lacks some. The sample has 110,000 to 150,000 clones, about 89% seen once. The sequenced sample was peripheral blood, obtained on day 0 of AZD1222 vaccination. This sequence was found in an adult in good health. V and J are TRBV5-5 and TRBJ1-2; D is unclear. In DNA form, the CDR3 reads TGTGCCAGCAGCCCGACCCCTAACTATGGCTACACCTTC. Translating it yields CASSPTPNYGYTF. Combining the CDR3 with reference TRBV5-5 and TRBJ1-2 gives the whole variable domain DAGVTQSPTHLIKTRGQQVTLRCSPISGHKSVSWYQQVLGQGPQFIFQYYEKEERGRGNFPDRFSARQFPNYSSELNVNALLLGDSALYLCASSPTPNYGYTFGSGTRLTVV.